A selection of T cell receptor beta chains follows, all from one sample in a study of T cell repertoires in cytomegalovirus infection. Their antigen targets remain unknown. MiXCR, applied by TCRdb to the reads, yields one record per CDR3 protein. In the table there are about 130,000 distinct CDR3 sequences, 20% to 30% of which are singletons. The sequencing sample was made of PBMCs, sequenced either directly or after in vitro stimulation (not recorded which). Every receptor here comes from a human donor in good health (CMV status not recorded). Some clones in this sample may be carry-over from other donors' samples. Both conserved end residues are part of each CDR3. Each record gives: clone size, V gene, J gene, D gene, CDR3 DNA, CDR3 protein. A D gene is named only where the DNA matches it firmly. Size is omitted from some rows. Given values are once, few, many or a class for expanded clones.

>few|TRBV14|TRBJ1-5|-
TGTGCCAGCACCCCAGCCGGGATCCGACCCTATAGCAATCAGCCCCAGCATTTT
CASTPAGIRPYSNQPQHF
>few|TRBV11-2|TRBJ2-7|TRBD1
TGTGCCAGCAGCGAGAGACAGGGCGGACCCGCCTACGAGCAGTACTTC
CASSERQGGPAYEQYF
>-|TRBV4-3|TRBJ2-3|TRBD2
TGCGCCAGCAGCCAAGAATTAGCGGGAAGCACAGATACGCAGTATTTT
CASSQELAGSTDTQYF
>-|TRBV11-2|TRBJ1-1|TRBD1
TGTGCCAGCAGGACAATACAGGGGCCCACTGAAGCTTTCTTT
CASRTIQGPTEAFF
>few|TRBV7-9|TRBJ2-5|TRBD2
TGTGCCAGCAGCTCCGGGACTAGAGATCCTTCGCATCAAGAGACCCAGTACTTC
CASSSGTRDPSHQETQYF
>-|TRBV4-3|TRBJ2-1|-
TGCGCCAGCAGCCAAGATCCGGGGGGCAGCTCCTACAATGAGCAGTTCTTC
CASSQDPGGSSYNEQFF
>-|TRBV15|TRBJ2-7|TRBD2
TGTGCCACCAGCAGAGGCGGGATAGCGGGAAACGAGCAGTACTTC
CATSRGGIAGNEQYF
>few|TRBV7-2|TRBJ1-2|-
TGTGCCAGCAGCTTAGTCGGGATCAACTATGGCTACACCTTC
CASSLVGINYGYTF
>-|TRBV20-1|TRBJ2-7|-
TGCAGTGCAACCGGGGACTCCGACTACGAGCAGTACTTC
CSATGDSDYEQYF
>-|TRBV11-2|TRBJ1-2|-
TGTGCCAGCAGCTCCTACAAGACAGTTTCTAACTATGGCTACACCTTC
CASSSYKTVSNYGYTF
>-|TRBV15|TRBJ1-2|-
TGTGCCACCAGCAGAGATCTGGGCAGGGAAGATGGCTACACCTTC
CATSRDLGREDGYTF
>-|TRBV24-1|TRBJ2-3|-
TGTGCCACCAGTGATTCGACCGGCTTCACAGATACGCAGTATTTT
CATSDSTGFTDTQYF
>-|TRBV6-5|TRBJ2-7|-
TGTGCCAGCAGTTACGCACAGGGCCGAGTGTACGAGCAGTACTTC
CASSYAQGRVYEQYF
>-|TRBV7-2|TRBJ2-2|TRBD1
TGTGCCAGCAGCGTGGGACAGCTCGGCGGGGAGCTGTTTTTT
CASSVGQLGGELFF
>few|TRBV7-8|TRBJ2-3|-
TGTGCCAGCAGCCCGTCGCGAAACACAGATACGCAGTATTTT
CASSPSRNTDTQYF
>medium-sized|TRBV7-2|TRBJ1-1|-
TGTGCCAGCAGCTTAGCGAGGGGATCTAACACTGAAGCTTTCTTT
CASSLARGSNTEAFF
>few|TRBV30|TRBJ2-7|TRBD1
TGTGCCTGGAGTGTACAGGGGGGTTACGAGCAGTACTTC
CAWSVQGGYEQYF
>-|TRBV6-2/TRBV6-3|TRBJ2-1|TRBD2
TGTGCCAGCAGTTACTCTCTAGCGGGAGGGGTTGACTACAATGAGCAGTTCTTC
CASSYSLAGGVDYNEQFF
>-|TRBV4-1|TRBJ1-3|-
TGCGCCAGCAGCCCTCTGGGGGTAATGAGCTCTGGAAACACCATATATTTT
CASSPLGVMSSGNTIYF
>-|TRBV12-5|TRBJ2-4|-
TGTGCTAGTGGTGTCCAGGGGGCCAAAAACATTCAGTACTTC
CASGVQGAKNIQYF
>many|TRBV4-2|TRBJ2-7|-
TGTGCCAGCAGCCAAGATGTAGGCAGGGCAGTCCGGGTCTTC
CASSQDVGRAVRVF
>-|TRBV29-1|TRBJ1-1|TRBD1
TGCAGCGTTGAAGAAGTGGACAGGGGGCAAGCTTTCTTT
CSVEEVDRGQAFF
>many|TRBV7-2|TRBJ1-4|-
TGTGCCAGCAGCTGGCGGGATGGTGAAAAACTGTTTTTT
CASSWRDGEKLFF
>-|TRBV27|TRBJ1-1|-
TGTGCCAGCAGTTTCAGGCTACAGGGGAACACTGAAGCTTTCTTT
CASSFRLQGNTEAFF
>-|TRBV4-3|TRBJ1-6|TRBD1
TGCGCCAGCAGCCAAGAATCGGACAGGGCTAATTCACCCCTCCACTTT
CASSQESDRANSPLHF
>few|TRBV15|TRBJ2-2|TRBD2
TGTGCCACCCAACCAACGGGAGGTTGGACCGGGGAGCTGTTTTTT
CATQPTGGWTGELFF
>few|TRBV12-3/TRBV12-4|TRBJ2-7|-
TGTGCCAGCAGTTTAGGGGGTTCGCTCGGCGAGCAGTACTTC
CASSLGGSLGEQYF